Listed below are T cell receptor beta chains from one sample, sequenced in a study of beta chain features in type 1 diabetes. Sequencing used immunoSEQ multiplex PCR; TCRdb keeps in-frame clones, though not all of them. This table holds under 450,000 clones, 14% found once. Input material: naive CD4+ T cells from blood. The receptors stem from a man aged 30 to 45 in good health. Both conserved end residues are part of each CDR3. A D gene is named only where the DNA matches it firmly. Clone size is not always given. Where it is, it says once, few, many or a class for expanded clones.

cdr3_nt cdr3_aa d_call v_call clone_size cdr3_length j_call
TGTGCCAGCAGGAAAACAGGGGTCGACGACTATGGCTACACCTTC CASRKTGVDDYGYTF TRBD1 TRBV11-2 once 15 TRBJ1-2
TGTGCCAGCAGTGACTATCGATCCTACTCCTACGAGCAGTACTTC CASSDYRSYSYEQYF - TRBV2 - 15 TRBJ2-7
TGTGCCAGCAGCTTTCTACAGAAAATCTCTGGAAACACCATATATTTT CASSFLQKISGNTIYF - TRBV7-9 - 16 TRBJ1-3
TGTGCCAGCAGTGGAGTCGGACAGGGACGGTCAGAGACCCAGTACTTC CASSGVGQGRSETQYF TRBD1 TRBV25-1 few 16 TRBJ2-5
TGCGCCAGCAGCCCACATAGCGGGGGGCCCGGTGAGACCCAGTACTTC CASSPHSGGPGETQYF TRBD2 TRBV5-1 - 16 TRBJ2-5
TGCGCCAGCAGCTCAAAACCATCCGCGAACACCGGGGAGCTGTTTTTT CASSSKPSANTGELFF - TRBV5-1 - 16 TRBJ2-2
TGCGCCAGTTGTAAGGCCGGGACAGGAATCTACAATGAGCAGTTCTTC CASCKAGTGIYNEQFF TRBD1 TRBV5-1 - 16 TRBJ2-1
TGCGCCAGCAGCCAAGATGGGACTAGCGGGGGGCGGCTGTTTGAGACCCAGTACTTC CASSQDGTSGGRLFETQYF TRBD2 TRBV4-1 few 19 TRBJ2-5
TGTGCCTGGAGAGGCGGCAGGGGGTACGCTGAAGCTTTCTTT CAWRGGRGYAEAFF TRBD1 TRBV30 few 14 TRBJ1-1
TGTGCCAGCAGCTTAGACCTCACCGGAGATACGCAGTATTTT CASSLDLTGDTQYF - TRBV11-3 - 14 TRBJ2-3
TGTGCCAGCAGCTTAAAAGGGCTGAACACTGAAGCTTTCTTT CASSLKGLNTEAFF - TRBV13 - 14 TRBJ1-1
TGTGCCAGCAGCTTGACTAGCGGACCCACAGATACGCAGTATTTT CASSLTSGPTDTQYF TRBD2 TRBV5-4 few 15 TRBJ2-3
TGTGCCAGCCGGGACAGGGGTGGTCAGCCCCAGCATTTT CASRDRGGQPQHF TRBD1 TRBV19 - 13 TRBJ1-5
TGTGCCATCGCCGTCGGGACCTCCTACAATGAGCAGTTCTTC CAIAVGTSYNEQFF - TRBV10-3 - 14 TRBJ2-1
TGTGCCAGCAGCGTAGCAGGGACTAGCGAGACCCAGTACTTC CASSVAGTSETQYF TRBD2 TRBV9 - 14 TRBJ2-5
TGTGCCTGGGGAGCGGGAGCAGGAACAGATACGCAGTATTTT CAWGAGAGTDTQYF TRBD2 TRBV30 many 14 TRBJ2-3
TGTGCCAGCAGCTTAGCGGGAGGGTACAATGAGCAGTTCTTC CASSLAGGYNEQFF TRBD2 TRBV7-3 few 14 TRBJ2-1
TGCGCCAGCAGCCAAGATAAGTGGGTCATCGAGACCCAGTACTTC CASSQDKWVIETQYF - TRBV4-1 few 15 TRBJ2-5
TGTGCCAGCCCCATGACTCGCGGGGGGCCTTATGAGCAGTTCTTC CASPMTRGGPYEQFF TRBD2 TRBV9 - 15 TRBJ2-1
TGTGCCAGCAGTTTAGCGGGGTCCAAAAACATTCAGTACTTC CASSLAGSKNIQYF TRBD2 TRBV6-5 - 14 TRBJ2-4
TGTGCCAGCAGCTTATTCGCGCAAGAGACCCAGTACTTC CASSLFAQETQYF - TRBV7-9 once 13 TRBJ2-5